Listed here are 13 T cell receptor beta chains from one sample, sequenced in a study of T cells in localized non-small cell lung cancer. Clones were sequenced by immunoSEQ multiplex PCR, and TCRdb holds only the in-frame ones, with some missing. The sample yields 35,000 to 50,000 clones, around 86% seen once. This material consisted of peripheral blood, taken before any cancer treatment. The receptors stem from a man aged 40-75 years with stage I lung adenocarcinoma.

The chain recombines TRBV4-2 with TRBJ2-2, with TRBD1 matching over 11 bases. Germline V gives CDR1 LGHNA, CDR2 YNFKEQ. The V and J ends lost 8 bases and 4 bases, in that order; junction bases with no gene match: 9. CDR3 length: 16 residues. CDR3 nucleotides: TGTGCCAGCCAGGACAGGGGGCTGAAGTCCACCGGGGAGCTGTTTTTT. As protein: CASQDRGLKSTGELFF.

The rearrangement joins TRBV5-5 to TRBJ2-1, with TRBD2 matching 8 bases. V was pared by 0 bases and J by 10 bases, with 6 bases of the junction left unmatched. CDR3 size: 14 residues. Germline V gene lookup returns CDR1 SGHKS and CDR2 YYEKEE (reference sequence). The CDR3 is CASSLGGRYREQFF. The DNA of the CDR3 is TGTGCCAGCAGCTTGGGCGGGAGGTACCGAGAGCAGTTCTTC. Based on the CDR3 plus reference TRBV5-5 and TRBJ2-1, the full variable domain is DAGVTQSPTHLIKTRGQQVTLRCSPISGHKSVSWYQQVLGQGPQFIFQYYEKEERGRGNFPDRFSARQFPNYSSELNVNALLLGDSALYLCASSLGGRYREQFFGPGTRLTVL.

This clone has a handful of counts. The chain has TRBV6-1 and TRBJ2-2; no definite D call. V shed 4 bases and J shed 0 bases, with 12 bases lying between them. In germline, CDR1 is MNHNS, CDR2 SASEGT. CDR3 size: 16 residues. Here the CDR3 DNA reads TGTGCCAGCAGTGCGGGTCGATTTACGAACACCGGGGAGCTGTTTTTT. Translated, it gives CASSAGRFTNTGELFF.

The gene calls are TRBV2 and TRBJ2-3, with TRBD1 as a possible D gene (6 bases). Trimming took 7 bases from V and 3 from J, leaving 11 bases between them. The germline gives CDR1 SNHLY, CDR2 FYNNEI. The CDR3 loop spans 13 amino acids. CDR3 amino acids: CASTGEKTDTQYF. Here the CDR3 DNA reads TGTGCCAGCACAGGGGAGAAGACAGATACGCAGTATTTT.

As DNA, the CDR3 is TGTGCCAGCAGCCCCCGACCGTTCTCTGGAAACACCATATATTTT. Translating it yields CASSPRPFSGNTIYF. The rearrangement links TRBV7-2 to TRBJ1-3; D gene ambiguous. CDR3 length: 15 amino acids. The germline V gene has CDR1 SGHTA and CDR2 FQGNSA. Trimming shortened V by 5 bases and J by 0 bases, and 11 bases separated the two germline ends.

The chain links TRBV7-3 to TRBJ2-5, with 16 nucleotides matching TRBD2. The junction had 3 bases not matched to a gene; V was cut back by 0 bases and J by 5 bases. CDR3 size: 17 residues. Germline CDR1 is SGHTA and CDR2 is FQGTGA. The chain's CDR3 is CASSLTGLAGGMETQYF. The CDR3 nucleotides read TGTGCCAGCAGCTTAACGGGACTAGCGGGAGGGATGGAGACCCAGTACTTC.

The chain employs TRBV6-1 and TRBJ1-5; D ambiguous. V was trimmed by 10 bases and J by 1 base, leaving 17 bases between them. Germline assignment: CDR1 MNHNS and CDR2 SASEGT. This CDR3 comprises 15 residues. CDR3 DNA: TGTGCCACCCTCCCCCCCCGGTCGAGCAATCAGCCCCAGCATTTT. Translating it yields CATLPPRSSNQPQHF.

The chain is built from TRBV2 and TRBJ1-5; D might be TRBD1 (5 bases). Trimming stripped 4 bases from V and 3 bases from J, with 10 bases between. In germline, CDR1 is SNHLY, CDR2 FYNNEI. This CDR3 comprises 14 residues. In nucleotides, the CDR3 is TGTGCCAGCAGTGTTGGGGGGTTCAATCAGCCCCAGCATTTT. Protein sequence: CASSVGGFNQPQHF.

The rearrangement joins TRBV7-3 to TRBJ2-2; no definite D call. Germline values: CDR1 SGHTA, CDR2 FQGTGA. Trimming removed 5 bases from V and 3 bases from J, with 7 bases in between. This CDR3 is 13 amino acids long. Here the CDR3 reads CASSTEYTGELFF. In nucleotides, the CDR3 is TGTGCCAGCAGCACAGAGTACACCGGGGAGCTGTTTTTT.

This clone was observed once. The genes are TRBV5-4 and TRBJ2-1; TRBD2 matches at 11 bases. V trimming: 4 bases; J trimming: 4 bases; junction bases outside the gene matches: 7. The CDR3 runs 16 residues. The germline CDR1 and CDR2 sequences are SGHNT and YYREEE (reference sequence). The chain's CDR3 is CASSLVAGGRYNEQFF. The CDR3 DNA follows: TGTGCCAGCAGCCTCGTAGCGGGAGGGCGGTACAATGAGCAGTTCTTC.

The rearrangement links TRBV28 to TRBJ2-7; 13 nucleotides match TRBD2. V gave up 5 bases and J gave up 9 bases; unmatched junction bases: 4. CDR1 MDHEN and CDR2 SYDVKM come from the germline V gene. This CDR3 contains 13 residues. CDR3 loop: CASSRTSGRRQYF. DNA of the CDR3: TGTGCCAGCAGTCGGACTAGCGGGAGAAGGCAGTACTTC.

The V call is TRBV12-5, the J call TRBJ2-2; D perhaps matches TRBD1 (6 bases). Between the trimmed V and J ends, which lost 5 bases and 1 base, there was a span of 11 bases. Germline V gene sequence: CDR1 LGHNT, CDR2 FRNRAP. The CDR3 runs 15 residues. This CDR3 reads CASGTGTQNTGELFF. CDR3 DNA sequence: TGTGCTAGTGGTACCGGGACACAGAACACCGGGGAGCTGTTTTTT.

The chain uses TRBV19 and TRBJ2-7; 11 bases map to TRBD2. The CDR3 loop spans 14 amino acids. V was clipped by 5 bases and J by 7 bases; unmatched bases: 7. Germline values: CDR1 LNHDA, CDR2 SQIVND (reference sequence). Here the CDR3 reads CASSRASGRSEQYF. DNA for the CDR3: TGTGCCAGTAGTCGTGCTAGCGGGAGGAGTGAGCAGTACTTC.